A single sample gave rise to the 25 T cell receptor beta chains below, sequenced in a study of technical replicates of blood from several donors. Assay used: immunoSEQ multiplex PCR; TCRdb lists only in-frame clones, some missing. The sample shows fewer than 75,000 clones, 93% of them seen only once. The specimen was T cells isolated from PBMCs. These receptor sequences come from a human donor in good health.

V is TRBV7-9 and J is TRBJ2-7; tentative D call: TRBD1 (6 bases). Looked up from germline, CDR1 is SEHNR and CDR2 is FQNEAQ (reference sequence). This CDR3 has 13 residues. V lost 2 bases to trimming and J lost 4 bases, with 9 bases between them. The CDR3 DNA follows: TGTGCCAGCAGCTTACTAACAGGGTACGAGCAGTACTTC. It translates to CASSLLTGYEQYF.

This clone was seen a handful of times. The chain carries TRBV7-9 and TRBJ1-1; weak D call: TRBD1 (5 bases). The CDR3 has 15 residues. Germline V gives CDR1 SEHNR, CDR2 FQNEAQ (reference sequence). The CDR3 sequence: CASGVLARSSKEAFF. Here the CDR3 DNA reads TGTGCGTCGGGGGTATTAGCTCGATCATCGAAAGAAGCTTTCTTT.

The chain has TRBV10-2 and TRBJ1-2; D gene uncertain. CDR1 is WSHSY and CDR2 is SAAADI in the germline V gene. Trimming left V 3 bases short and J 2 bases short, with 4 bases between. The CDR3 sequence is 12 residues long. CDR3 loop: CASSEQNYGYTF. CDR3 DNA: TGCGCCAGCAGTGAACAGAACTATGGCTACACCTTC.

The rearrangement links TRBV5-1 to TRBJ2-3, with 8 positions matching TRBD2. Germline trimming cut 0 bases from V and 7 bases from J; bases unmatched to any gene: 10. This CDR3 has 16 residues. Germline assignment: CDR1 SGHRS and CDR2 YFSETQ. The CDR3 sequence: CASSLEASGYTNTQYF. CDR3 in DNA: TGCGCCAGCAGCTTGGAGGCTAGCGGGTACACGAATACGCAGTATTTT.

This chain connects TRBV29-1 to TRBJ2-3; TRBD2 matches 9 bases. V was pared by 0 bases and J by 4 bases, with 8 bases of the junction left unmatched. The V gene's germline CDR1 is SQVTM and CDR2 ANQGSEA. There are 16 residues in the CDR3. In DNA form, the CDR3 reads TGCAGCGTTGAAGATTGGCTAGCGGGGTTGCCAGATACGCAGTATTTT. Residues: CSVEDWLAGLPDTQYF.

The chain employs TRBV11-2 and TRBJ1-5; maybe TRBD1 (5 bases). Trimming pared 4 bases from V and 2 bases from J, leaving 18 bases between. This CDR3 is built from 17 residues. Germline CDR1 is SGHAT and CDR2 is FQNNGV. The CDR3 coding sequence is TGTGCCAGCAGCTGGTCCAACGGACATGCCCGCAATCAGCCCCAGCATTTT. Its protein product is CASSWSNGHARNQPQHF.

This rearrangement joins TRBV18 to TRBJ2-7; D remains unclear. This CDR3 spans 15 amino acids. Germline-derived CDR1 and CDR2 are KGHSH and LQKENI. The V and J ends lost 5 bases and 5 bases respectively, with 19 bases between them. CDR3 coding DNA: TGTGCCAGCTCATCTTATCCGAGAGTGCTCGACGAGCAGTACTTC. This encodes CASSSYPRVLDEQYF. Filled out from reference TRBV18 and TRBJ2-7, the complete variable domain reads NAGVMQNPRHLVRRRGQEARLRCSPMKGHSHVYWYRQLPEEGLKFMVYLQKENIIDESGMPKERFSAEFPKEGPSILRIQQVVRGDSAAYFCASSSYPRVLDEQYFGPGTRLTVT.

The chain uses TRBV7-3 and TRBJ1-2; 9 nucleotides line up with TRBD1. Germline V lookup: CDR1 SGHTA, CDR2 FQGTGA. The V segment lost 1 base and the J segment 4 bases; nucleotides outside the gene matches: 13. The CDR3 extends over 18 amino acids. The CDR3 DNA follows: TGTGCCAGCAGCTTAAATGGACAGGGGACCCCCGGTAGCTATGGCTACACCTTC. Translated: CASSLNGQGTPGSYGYTF.

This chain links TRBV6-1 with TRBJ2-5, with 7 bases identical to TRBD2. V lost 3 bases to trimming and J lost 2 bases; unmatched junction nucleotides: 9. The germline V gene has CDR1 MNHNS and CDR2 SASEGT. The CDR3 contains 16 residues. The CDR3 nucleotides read TGTGCCAGCAGTGAGATGCAGGGACTATTTCAAGAGACCCAGTACTTC. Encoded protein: CASSEMQGLFQETQYF.

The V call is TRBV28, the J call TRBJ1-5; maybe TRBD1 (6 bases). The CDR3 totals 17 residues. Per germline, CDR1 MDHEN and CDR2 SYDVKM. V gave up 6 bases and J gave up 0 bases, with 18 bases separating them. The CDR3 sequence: CASSFTGIKTSNQPQHF. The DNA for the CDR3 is TGTGCCAGCAGCTTCACAGGGATTAAGACTAGCAATCAGCCCCAGCATTTT.

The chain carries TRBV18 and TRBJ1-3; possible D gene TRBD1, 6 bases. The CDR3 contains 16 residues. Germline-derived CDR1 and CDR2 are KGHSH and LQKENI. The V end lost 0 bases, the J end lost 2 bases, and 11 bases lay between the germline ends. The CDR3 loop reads CASSPPGRGTGNTIYF. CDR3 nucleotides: TGTGCCAGCTCACCACCCGGCAGGGGAACTGGAAACACCATATATTTT.

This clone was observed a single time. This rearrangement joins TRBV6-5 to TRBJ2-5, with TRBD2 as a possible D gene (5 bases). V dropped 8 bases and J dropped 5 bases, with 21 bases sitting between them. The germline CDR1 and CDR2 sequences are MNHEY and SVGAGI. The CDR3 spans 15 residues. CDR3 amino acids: CASRRFPRQSETQYF. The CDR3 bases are TGTGCCAGCCGGAGGTTCCCCCGTCAGTCCGAGACCCAGTACTTC.

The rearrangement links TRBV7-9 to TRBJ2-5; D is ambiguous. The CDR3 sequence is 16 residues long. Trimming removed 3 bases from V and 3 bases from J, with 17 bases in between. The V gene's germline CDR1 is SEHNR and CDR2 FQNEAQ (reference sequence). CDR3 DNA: TGTGCCAGCAGCTTGAGAGAACCCCACGGAGAAGAGACCCAGTACTTC. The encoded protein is CASSLREPHGEETQYF.

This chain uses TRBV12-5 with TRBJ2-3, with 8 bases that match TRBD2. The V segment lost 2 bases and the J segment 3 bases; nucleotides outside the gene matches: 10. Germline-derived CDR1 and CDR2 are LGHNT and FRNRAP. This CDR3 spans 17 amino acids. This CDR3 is CASGLKPGGAWTDTQYF. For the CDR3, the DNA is TGTGCTAGTGGTTTGAAACCGGGGGGGGCTTGGACAGATACGCAGTATTTT.

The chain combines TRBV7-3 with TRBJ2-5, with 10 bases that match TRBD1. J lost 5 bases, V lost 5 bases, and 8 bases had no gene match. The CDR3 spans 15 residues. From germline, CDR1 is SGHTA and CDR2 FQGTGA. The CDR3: CASSRGQGDWETQYF. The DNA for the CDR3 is TGTGCCAGCAGCCGAGGACAGGGGGATTGGGAGACCCAGTACTTC.

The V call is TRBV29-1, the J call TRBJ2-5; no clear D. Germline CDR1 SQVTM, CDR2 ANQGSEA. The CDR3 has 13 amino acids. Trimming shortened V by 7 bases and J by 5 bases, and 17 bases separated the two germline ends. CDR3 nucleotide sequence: TGCAGCGCCCAGAGACTCACTGTGGAGACCCAGTACTTC. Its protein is CSAQRLTVETQYF.

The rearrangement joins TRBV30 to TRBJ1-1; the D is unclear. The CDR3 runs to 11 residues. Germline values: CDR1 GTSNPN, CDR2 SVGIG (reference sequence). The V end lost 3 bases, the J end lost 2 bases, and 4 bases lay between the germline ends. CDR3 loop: CAWSVNTEAFF. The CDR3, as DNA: TGTGCCTGGAGCGTCAACACTGAAGCTTTCTTT.

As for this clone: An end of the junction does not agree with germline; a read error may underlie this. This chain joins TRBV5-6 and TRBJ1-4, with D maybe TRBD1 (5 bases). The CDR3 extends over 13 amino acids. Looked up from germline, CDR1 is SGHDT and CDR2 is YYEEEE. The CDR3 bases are TGTGCCAGCAACTTGCAGGGTGGGGAAAAACTGTTTTTT. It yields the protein CASNLQGGEKLFF.

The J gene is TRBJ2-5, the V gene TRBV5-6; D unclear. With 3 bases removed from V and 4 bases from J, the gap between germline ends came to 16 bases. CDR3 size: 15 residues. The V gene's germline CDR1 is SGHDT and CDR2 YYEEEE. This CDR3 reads CASSSVLGEPETQYF. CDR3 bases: TGTGCCAGCAGCTCCGTCCTGGGCGAGCCAGAGACCCAGTACTTC.

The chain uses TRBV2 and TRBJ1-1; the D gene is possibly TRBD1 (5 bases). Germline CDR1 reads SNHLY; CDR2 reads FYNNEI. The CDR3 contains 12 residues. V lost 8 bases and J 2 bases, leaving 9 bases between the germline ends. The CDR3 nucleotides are TGTGCCAGCCTTAGGGGCAACACTGAAGCTTTCTTT. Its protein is CASLRGNTEAFF.

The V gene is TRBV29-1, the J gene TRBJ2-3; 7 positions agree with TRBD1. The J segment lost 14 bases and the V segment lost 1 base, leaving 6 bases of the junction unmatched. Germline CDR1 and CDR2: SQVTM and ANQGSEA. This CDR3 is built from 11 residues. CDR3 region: CSVEGGDSSYF. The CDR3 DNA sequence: TGCAGCGTTGAAGGTGGGGACAGTTCGTATTTT.

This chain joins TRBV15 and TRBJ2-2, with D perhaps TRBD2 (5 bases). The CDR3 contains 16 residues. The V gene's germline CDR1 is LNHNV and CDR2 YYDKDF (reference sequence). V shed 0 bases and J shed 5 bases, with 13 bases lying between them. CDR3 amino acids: CATSRDERLRTGELFF. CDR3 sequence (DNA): TGTGCCACCAGCAGAGACGAGCGGCTTCGAACCGGGGAGCTGTTTTTT.

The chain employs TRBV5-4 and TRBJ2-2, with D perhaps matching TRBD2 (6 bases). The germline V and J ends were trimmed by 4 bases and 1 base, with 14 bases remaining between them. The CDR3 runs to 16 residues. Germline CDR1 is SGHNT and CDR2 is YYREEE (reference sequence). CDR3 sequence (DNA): TGTGCCAGCAGCCTGGCTAAAGCGGGGAACACCGGGGAGCTGTTTTTT. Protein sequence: CASSLAKAGNTGELFF.

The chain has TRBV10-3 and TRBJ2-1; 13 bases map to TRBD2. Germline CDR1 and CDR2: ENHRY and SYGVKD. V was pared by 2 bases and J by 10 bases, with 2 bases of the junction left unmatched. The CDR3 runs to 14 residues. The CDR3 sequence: CAISEGLAGVEQFF. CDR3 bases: TGTGCCATCAGTGAGGGACTAGCGGGAGTCGAGCAGTTCTTC.

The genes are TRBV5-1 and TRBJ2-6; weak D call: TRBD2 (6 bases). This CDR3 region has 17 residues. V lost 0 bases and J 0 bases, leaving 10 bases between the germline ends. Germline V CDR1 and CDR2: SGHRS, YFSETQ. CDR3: CASSLEAGSSGANVLTF. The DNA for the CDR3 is TGCGCCAGCAGCTTGGAGGCGGGAAGCTCTGGGGCCAACGTCCTGACTTTC. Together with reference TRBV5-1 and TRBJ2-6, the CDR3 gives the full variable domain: KAGVTQTPRYLIKTRGQQVTLSCSPISGHRSVSWYQQTPGQGLQFLFEYFSETQRNKGNFPGRFSGRQFSNSRSEMNVSTLELGDSALYLCASSLEAGSSGANVLTFGAGSRLTVL.